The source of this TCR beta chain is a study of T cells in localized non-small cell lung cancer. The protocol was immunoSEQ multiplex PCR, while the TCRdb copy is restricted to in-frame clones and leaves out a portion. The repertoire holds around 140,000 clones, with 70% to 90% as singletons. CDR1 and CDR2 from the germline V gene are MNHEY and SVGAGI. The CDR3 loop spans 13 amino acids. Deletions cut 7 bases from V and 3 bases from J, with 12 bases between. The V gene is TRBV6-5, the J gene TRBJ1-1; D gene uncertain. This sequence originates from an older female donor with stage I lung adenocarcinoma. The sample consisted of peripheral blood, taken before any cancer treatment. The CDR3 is CASKRKPDTEAFF. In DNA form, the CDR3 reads TGTGCCAGCAAGAGAAAACCGGACACTGAAGCTTTCTTT.